The 3 T cell receptor beta chains in this list originate from one sample, sequenced in a study of spatial heterogeneity in lung cancer. This sample's time point: sample taken at primary tumor resection. TCRdb reprocessed the 5' RACE reads via MiXCR and lists one record per CDR3 protein. The table shows under 85,000 distinct CDR3 sequences, with 8% occurring only once. This material consisted of PBMCs, taken at surgery. These receptors all come from a male donor with early-stage non-small cell lung cancer.

This clonotype has just a few counts. This chain joins TRBV2 and TRBJ1-1, with TRBD1 matching 7 bases. Germline CDR1 is SNHLY and CDR2 is FYNNEI. The V and J ends lost 8 bases and 4 bases, in that order; junction bases with no gene match: 10. The CDR3 is 14 residues long. Here the CDR3 reads CASFSLQGITEAFF. In DNA, the CDR3 is TGTGCCAGCTTTTCACTACAGGGGATCACTGAAGCTTTCTTT.

In its sample, this clonotype was seen a few times. The chain uses TRBV19 and TRBJ2-7; D is possibly TRBD2 (5 bases). Germline V gives CDR1 LNHDA, CDR2 SQIVND (reference sequence). V was shortened by 1 base and J by 5 bases, with 12 bases between the two germline ends. CDR3 length: 14 residues. The CDR3 bases are TGTGCCAGTAGTATAGTCGGAGGTTCTAACGAGCAGTACTTC. As protein: CASSIVGGSNEQYF.

This clonotype was recorded at least ten times. The chain has TRBV4-2 and TRBJ1-1; 8 nucleotides match TRBD1. This CDR3 has 16 residues. CDR1 is LGHNA and CDR2 is YNFKEQ in the germline V gene. The J segment lost 3 bases and the V segment lost 0 bases, leaving 6 bases of the junction unmatched. CDR3 region: CASSQDGDRRDTEAFF. The CDR3 DNA follows: TGTGCCAGCAGCCAAGATGGGGACAGGCGCGACACTGAAGCTTTCTTT.